These 3 T cell receptor beta chains share one sample of origin, sequenced in a study of radiation and T cells in renal cell carcinoma. The method was immunoSEQ multiplex PCR; TCRdb's version includes in-frame clones alone and lacks a portion of them. Of over 90,000 clones listed, approximately 82% are singletons. Documented time point: blood 4 weeks post-SBRT, at nephrectomy. As to treatment: 15 Gy SBRT to primary tumor, nephrectomy 4 weeks later. The sequences come from blood, collected from a patient whose treatment included radiotherapy and nephrectomy. The receptors come from a man aged 55 to 70 with renal cell carcinoma.

The V and J genes are TRBV5-6 and TRBJ2-5, with 7 positions matching TRBD1. This CDR3 has 14 residues. Germline V gene sequence: CDR1 SGHDT, CDR2 YYEEEE. V was clipped by 1 base and J by 5 bases; unmatched bases: 5. As DNA, the CDR3 is TGTGCCAGCAGCTTGAATGGACAGGTGGAGACCCAGTACTTC. It codes for CASSLNGQVETQYF.

V usage is TRBV6-6 and J usage is TRBJ1-5; D might be TRBD1 (6 bases). The CDR3 spans 15 residues. Trimming cost V 3 bases and J 5 bases, with 14 bases left between them. Germline values: CDR1 MNHNY, CDR2 SVGAGI (reference sequence). CDR3 nucleotide sequence: TGTGCCAGCAGTTATCTCTCTAGGGGGGATCAGCCCCAGCATTTT. This translates into CASSYLSRGDQPQHF.

V is TRBV27 and J is TRBJ1-1, with TRBD1 as a possible D gene (6 bases). Trimming stripped 4 bases from V and 6 bases from J, with 12 bases between. Germline V gives CDR1 MNHEY, CDR2 SMNVEV (reference sequence). This CDR3 has 13 residues. The CDR3 region is CASSYGRGSEAFF. The DNA for the CDR3 is TGTGCCAGCAGTTATGGTAGGGGGTCTGAAGCTTTCTTT.